The clone carrying this T cell receptor beta chain was observed many times. As yet, its antigen is unknown. The data originate from a study of response to subunit inactivated influenza vaccine. Findings of the study overall: It was the authors' suggestion that each seasonal influenza vaccination recruits few new T cells.

The CDR3 extends over 12 amino acids. Losses at the gene ends were 3 bases for V and 14 bases for J; bases not matched to a gene: 7. Germline V gene sequence: CDR1 SGHKS, CDR2 YYEKEE (reference sequence). In TCRdb, the RT-PCR reads were re-called with MiXCR into one record per CDR3 protein. The sample records roughly 150,000 distinct CDR3 sequences, about a tenth being singletons. This sample comprised non-naive T cells sorted from PBMCs, obtained about 6 weeks after vaccination. This chain links TRBV5-5 with TRBJ2-1, with 8 positions matching TRBD2. This clonotype was sampled from a man aged 45-65 years who received an inactivated influenza vaccine. CDR3 nucleotides: TGTGCCAGCAGCTATACAGAGACTAGCGAGTTCTTC. Residues: CASSYTETSEFF.